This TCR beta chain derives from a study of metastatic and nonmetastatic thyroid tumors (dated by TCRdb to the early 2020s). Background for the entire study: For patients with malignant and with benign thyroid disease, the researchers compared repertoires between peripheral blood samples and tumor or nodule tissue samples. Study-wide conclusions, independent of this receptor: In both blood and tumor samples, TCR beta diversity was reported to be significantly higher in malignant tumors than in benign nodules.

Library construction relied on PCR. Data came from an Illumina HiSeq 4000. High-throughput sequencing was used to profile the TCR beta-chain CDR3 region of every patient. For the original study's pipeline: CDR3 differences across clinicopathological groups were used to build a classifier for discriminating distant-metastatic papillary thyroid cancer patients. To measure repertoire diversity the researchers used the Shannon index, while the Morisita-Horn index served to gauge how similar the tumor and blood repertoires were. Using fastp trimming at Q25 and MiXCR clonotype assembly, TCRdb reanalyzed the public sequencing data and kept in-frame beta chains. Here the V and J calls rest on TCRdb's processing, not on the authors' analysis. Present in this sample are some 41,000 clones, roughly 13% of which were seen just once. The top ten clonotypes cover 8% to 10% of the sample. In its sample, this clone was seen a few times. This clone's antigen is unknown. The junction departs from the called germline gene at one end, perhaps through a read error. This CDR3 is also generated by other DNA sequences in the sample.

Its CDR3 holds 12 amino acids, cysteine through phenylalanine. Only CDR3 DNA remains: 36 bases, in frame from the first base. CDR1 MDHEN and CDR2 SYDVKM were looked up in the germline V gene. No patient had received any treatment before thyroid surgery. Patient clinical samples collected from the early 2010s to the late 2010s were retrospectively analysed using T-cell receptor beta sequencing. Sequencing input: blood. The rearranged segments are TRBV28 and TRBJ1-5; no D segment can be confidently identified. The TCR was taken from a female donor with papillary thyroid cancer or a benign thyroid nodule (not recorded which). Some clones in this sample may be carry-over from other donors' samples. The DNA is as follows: TGTGCCAGCCCTGATGGCAATCAGCCCCAACATTTT. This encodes CASPDGNQPQHF.